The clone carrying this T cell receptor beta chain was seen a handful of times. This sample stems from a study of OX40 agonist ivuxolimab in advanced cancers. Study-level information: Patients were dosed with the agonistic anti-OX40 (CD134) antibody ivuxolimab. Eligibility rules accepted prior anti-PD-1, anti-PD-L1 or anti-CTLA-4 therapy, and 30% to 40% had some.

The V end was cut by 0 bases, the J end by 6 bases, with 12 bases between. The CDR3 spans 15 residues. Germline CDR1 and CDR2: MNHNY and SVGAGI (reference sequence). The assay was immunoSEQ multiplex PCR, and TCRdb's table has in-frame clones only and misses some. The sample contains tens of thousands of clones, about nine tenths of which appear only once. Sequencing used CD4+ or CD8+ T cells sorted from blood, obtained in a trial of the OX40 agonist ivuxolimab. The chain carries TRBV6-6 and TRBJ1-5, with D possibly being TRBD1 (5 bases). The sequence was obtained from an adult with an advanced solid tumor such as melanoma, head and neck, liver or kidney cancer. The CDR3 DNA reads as TGTGCCAGCAGTTACTCGATAAGGGGTGCTCAGCCCCAGCATTTT. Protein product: CASSYSIRGAQPQHF.